These 18 T cell receptor beta chains originate from one sample sequenced in a study of metastatic and nonmetastatic thyroid tumors. All patients were untreated before thyroid surgery. TCRdb re-called the PCR reads through MiXCR. The data show roughly 18,000 clones, with 30% to 35% seen just once and approximately 17% held by the top ten. Sample: tumor tissue. The receptors were gathered from a female donor with papillary thyroid cancer or a benign thyroid nodule (not recorded which). Some clones in this sample may be carry-over from other donors' samples.

The V and J genes are TRBV5-1 and TRBJ2-1, with D tentatively TRBD1 (7 bases). V was trimmed by 4 bases and J by 9 bases, leaving 11 bases between them. The CDR3 has 12 amino acids. Germline CDR1 reads SGHRS; CDR2 reads YFSETQ. The CDR3: CASSLQGGEQFF. The CDR3 DNA is TGCGCCAGCAGCCTCCAGGGGGGTGAGCAGTTCTTC. The entire variable domain, with the rest obtained from reference TRBV5-1 and TRBJ2-1, is as follows: KAGVTQTPRYLIKTRGQQVTLSCSPISGHRSVSWYQQTPGQGLQFLFEYFSETQRNKGNFPGRFSGRQFSNSRSEMNVSTLELGDSALYLCASSLQGGEQFFGPGTRLTVL.

There are many counts of this clone. The chain combines TRBV19 with TRBJ1-1, with TRBD1 identical over 8 bases. Germline V gene lookup returns CDR1 LNHDA and CDR2 SQIVND (reference sequence). The CDR3 loop spans 14 amino acids. V lost 11 bases to trimming and J lost 1 base; unmatched junction nucleotides: 9. This CDR3 is CAARNRGGNTEAFF. The CDR3 DNA reads as TGTGCCGCAAGAAACAGGGGGGGGAACACTGAAGCTTTCTTT. Supplemented by reference TRBV19 and TRBJ1-1, the full variable domain reads DGGITQSPKYLFRKEGQNVTLSCEQNLNHDAMYWYRQDPGQGLRLIYYSQIVNDFQKGDIAEGYSVSREKKESFPLTVTSAQKNPTAFYLCAARNRGGNTEAFFGQGTRLTVV.

The table lists this clone with a few counts. One junction end does not reproduce the germline sequence, and a read error may be involved. V usage is TRBV6-1 and J usage is TRBJ1-1; 9 nucleotides agree with TRBD1. Germline assignment: CDR1 MNHNS and CDR2 SASEGT. The length of the CDR3 is 15 residues. The CDR3 nucleotides read TGTGCCAGCACTGAACCGGGACAGGGTCGTACTGAAGCTTTCTTT. As protein: CASTEPGQGRTEAFF.

The V and J genes are TRBV20-1 and TRBJ2-7, with 11 bases that match TRBD2. The germline CDR1 and CDR2 sequences are DFQATT and SNEGSKA (reference sequence). Trimming removed 0 bases from V and 7 bases from J; junction bases left unmatched: 14. The CDR3 is 17 residues long. The CDR3 reads CSARDIGASGRYGEQYF. As DNA, the CDR3 is TGCAGTGCTAGAGATATCGGGGCTAGCGGGAGGTATGGGGAGCAGTACTTC.

The chain recombines TRBV7-9 with TRBJ1-2, with D possibly matching TRBD1 (6 bases). The CDR3 is 14 amino acids. Trimming took off 1 base at V and 6 bases at J, with 12 bases between the two ends. Germline CDR1 is SEHNR and CDR2 is FQNEAQ (reference sequence). The DNA of the CDR3 is TGTGCCAGCAGCTTAGTGGGGGCAGGGGATGGCTACACCTTC. Amino acid sequence: CASSLVGAGDGYTF.

Sample share makes this clone medium-sized. The chain links TRBV11-2 to TRBJ1-3, with D unresolved. There are 13 residues in the CDR3. Germline V gives CDR1 SGHAT, CDR2 FQNNGV. Trimming removed 5 bases from V and 4 bases from J, with 9 bases in between. This CDR3 is CASSPGVGNTIYF. In DNA form, the CDR3 reads TGTGCCAGCAGCCCCGGAGTGGGAAACACCATATATTTT.

The J gene is TRBJ1-3, the V gene TRBV6-2 or TRBV6-3; D gene ambiguous. From germline, CDR1 is MNHEY and CDR2 SVGEGT. CDR3 size: 19 residues. V was clipped by 0 bases and J by 0 bases, with 18 bases between them. CDR3 nucleotide sequence: TGTGCCAGCAGTTACTCGAACGTCGGTGGATTGTACTCTGGAAACACCATATATTTT. It specifies CASSYSNVGGLYSGNTIYF.

The J gene is TRBJ2-1, the V gene TRBV11-2; 9 nucleotides line up with TRBD2. The germline gives CDR1 SGHAT, CDR2 FQNNGV. This CDR3 has 15 residues. Trimming at V came to 1 base and at J to 4 bases, leaving 2 bases not matched to a gene. The CDR3 bases are TGTGCCAGCAGCTTAGGACTAGCGGATTACAATGAGCAGTTCTTC. It specifies CASSLGLADYNEQFF. The full variable domain, its missing parts supplied by reference TRBV11-2 and TRBJ2-1, is EAGVAQSPRYKIIEKRQSVAFWCNPISGHATLYWYQQILGQGPKLLIQFQNNGVVDDSQLPKDRFSAERLKGVDSTLKIQPAKLEDSAVYLCASSLGLADYNEQFFGPGTRLTVL.

This clone was found once. The chain couples TRBV5-1 to TRBJ2-2, with 9 bases lining up with TRBD2. CDR3 size: 15 residues. Germline V gene sequence: CDR1 SGHRS, CDR2 YFSETQ. V was pared by 5 bases and J by 6 bases, with 8 bases of the junction left unmatched. CDR3 nucleotide sequence: TGCGCCAGCAGGGTCCAGCGGGAGGTAGCCGGGGAGCTGTTTTTT. Protein: CASRVQREVAGELFF.

This clone is classed as medium-sized. The chain is built from TRBV20-1 and TRBJ1-5; 9 nucleotides align to TRBD1. The ends lost 5 bases at V and 6 bases at J; junction bases unmatched: 8. This CDR3 contains 14 residues. Germline V lookup: CDR1 DFQATT, CDR2 SNEGSKA (reference sequence). The CDR3 loop is CSASDGQGTQPQHF. The CDR3 nucleotides are TGCAGTGCTTCTGATGGACAGGGGACTCAGCCCCAGCATTTT.

This clone was detected only once. The CDR3 protein is CASSLGGKNSPLHF. The CDR3 DNA reads as TGTGCCAGCAGCTTAGGAGGGAAAAATTCACCCCTCCACTTT. The rearrangement joins TRBV11-2 to TRBJ1-6; D gene ambiguous. This CDR3 spans 14 amino acids. The V gene lost 1 base and the J gene lost 7 bases, with 8 bases spanning the gap. Germline V lookup: CDR1 SGHAT, CDR2 FQNNGV.

The sample holds a few counts of this clone. The rearrangement uses TRBV28 and TRBJ2-7, with D unclear. The CDR3 has 16 residues. CDR1 and CDR2 (germline): MDHEN, SYDVKM. The V end lost 4 bases, the J end lost 0 bases, and 16 bases lay between the germline ends. The CDR3 DNA sequence: TGTGCCAGCAGTTCAGCTGAGACGCGGAGCTCCTACGAGCAGTACTTC. Translated, it gives CASSSAETRSSYEQYF.

The J gene is TRBJ1-3, the V gene TRBV6-1; D not resolved. Germline values: CDR1 MNHNS, CDR2 SASEGT. Trimming left V 2 bases short and J 6 bases short, with 14 bases between. The length of the CDR3 is 15 residues. The CDR3 region has the DNA TGTGCCAGCAGTGAAAGGACCGGCCTGGCAAACACCATATATTTT. Amino acids: CASSERTGLANTIYF.

The gene calls are TRBV6-1 and TRBJ2-1; tentatively, D is TRBD2 (6 bases). V lost 6 bases and J 2 bases, leaving 14 bases between the germline ends. CDR1 and CDR2 (germline): MNHNS, SASEGT. The CDR3 sequence is 15 residues long. The CDR3 here is CASRLRELPYNEQFF. As DNA, the CDR3 is TGTGCCAGCAGACTCCGGGAGTTACCCTACAATGAGCAGTTCTTC.

The CDR3 nucleotides are TGTGCCAGCAGTTTAGCTCCACGGATCTATGGCTACACCTTC. It codes for CASSLAPRIYGYTF. The J gene is TRBJ1-2, the V gene TRBV27; D is ambiguous. The germline V gene has CDR1 MNHEY and CDR2 SMNVEV (reference sequence). V dropped 2 bases and J dropped 4 bases, with 11 bases sitting between them. The CDR3 length is 14 residues.

In this sample, this clone turned up a few times. Other DNA variants within this sample encode the same CDR3. The genes are TRBV28 and TRBJ1-3; 8 positions agree with TRBD1. V lost 5 bases to trimming and J lost 0 bases; unmatched junction nucleotides: 3. CDR3 length: 15 residues. In germline, CDR1 is MDHEN, CDR2 SYDVKM. The CDR3 spells CASSARGRSGNTIYF. Here the CDR3 DNA reads TGTGCCAGCAGTGCCAGGGGGCGCTCTGGAAACACCATATATTTT.

The rearrangement uses TRBV24-1 and TRBJ1-4; 8 nucleotides line up with TRBD1. J lost 6 bases, V lost 7 bases, and 6 bases had no gene match. The CDR3 is made up of 14 amino acids. CDR1 is KGHDR and CDR2 is SFDVKD in the germline V gene. The CDR3 DNA sequence: TGTGCCACCAGCTCGACAGGGGCGGATGAAAAACTGTTTTTT. Translation: CATSSTGADEKLFF.

Many counts were recorded for this clone. The J gene is TRBJ2-5, the V gene TRBV11-2; 9 bases are shared with TRBD2. Trimming cost V 0 bases and J 7 bases; bases outside gene matches: 6. The CDR3 totals 15 residues. From germline, CDR1 is SGHAT and CDR2 FQNNGV. CDR3 loop: CASSLEPSGVSTQYF. DNA for the CDR3: TGTGCCAGCAGCTTAGAGCCTAGCGGGGTATCGACCCAGTACTTC.